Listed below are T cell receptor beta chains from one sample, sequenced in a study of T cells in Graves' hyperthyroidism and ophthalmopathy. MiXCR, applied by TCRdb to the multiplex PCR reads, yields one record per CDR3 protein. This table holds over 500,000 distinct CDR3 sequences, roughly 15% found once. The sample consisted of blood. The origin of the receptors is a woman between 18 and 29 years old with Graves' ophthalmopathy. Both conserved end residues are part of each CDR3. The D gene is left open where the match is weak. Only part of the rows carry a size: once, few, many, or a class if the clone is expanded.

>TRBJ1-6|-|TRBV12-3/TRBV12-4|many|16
CASRASEGSGNSPLHF
TGTGCCAGCAGAGCCTCCGAAGGGTCGGGTAATTCACCCCTCCACTTT
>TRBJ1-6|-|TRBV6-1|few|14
CASSEGLPSSPLHF
TGTGCCAGCAGCGAGGGACTCCCGAGTTCACCCCTCCACTTT
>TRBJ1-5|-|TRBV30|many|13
CAWSGGQGQPQHF
TGTGCCTGGAGTGGGGGGCAGGGGCAGCCCCAGCATTTT
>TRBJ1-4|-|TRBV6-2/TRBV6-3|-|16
CASSYSSGAGGEKLFF
TGTGCCAGCAGTTACTCTAGCGGGGCGGGAGGCGAAAAACTGTTTTTT
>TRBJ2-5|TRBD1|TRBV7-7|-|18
CASSLGAWTGDSQETQYF
TGTGCTAGCAGCTTAGGGGCCTGGACAGGGGATAGTCAAGAGACCCAGTACTTC
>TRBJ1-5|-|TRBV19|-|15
CASTFRGGSNQPQHF
TGTGCCAGTACCTTCAGGGGAGGCAGCAATCAGCCCCAGCATTTT
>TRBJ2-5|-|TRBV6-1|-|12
CASIGSPETQYF
TGTGCCAGCATAGGATCGCCGGAGACCCAGTACTTC
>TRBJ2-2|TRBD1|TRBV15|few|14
CATSPRDRGGELFF
TGTGCCACCAGCCCCCGGGACAGGGGTGGGGAGCTGTTTTTT
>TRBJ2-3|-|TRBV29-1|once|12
CSVDIGPDTQYF
TGCAGCGTTGATATTGGGCCAGATACGCAGTATTTT
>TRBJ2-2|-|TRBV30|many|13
CAWSVINTGELFF
TGTGCCTGGAGTGTAATTAACACCGGGGAGCTGTTTTTT
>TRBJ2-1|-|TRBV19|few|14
CASSIQGGVNEQFF
TGTGCCAGTAGTATACAGGGAGGTGTCAATGAGCAGTTCTTC
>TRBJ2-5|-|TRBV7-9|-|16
CASSQHEGDYQETQYF
TGTGCCAGCAGCCAACACGAGGGGGATTACCAAGAGACCCAGTACTTC
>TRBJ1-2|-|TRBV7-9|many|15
CASSLEQAGLNGYTF
TGTGCCAGCAGCTTAGAGCAGGCAGGCCTGAATGGCTACACCTTC
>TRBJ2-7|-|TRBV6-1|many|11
CASSEGHEQYF
TGTGCCAGCAGTGAAGGCCACGAGCAGTACTTC
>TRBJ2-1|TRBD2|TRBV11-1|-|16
CASSPSRGEAYNEQFF
TGTGCCAGCAGCCCCAGCCGGGGGGAGGCCTACAATGAGCAGTTCTTC
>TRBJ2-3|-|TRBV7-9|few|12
CASSTFGDTQYF
TGTGCCAGCAGCACTTTCGGGGATACGCAGTATTTT
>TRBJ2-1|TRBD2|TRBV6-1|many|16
CASSSPGTSGGNEQFF
TGTGCCAGCAGTTCCCCCGGGACTAGCGGGGGGAATGAGCAGTTCTTC
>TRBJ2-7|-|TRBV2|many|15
CASSEGGSISYEQYF
TGTGCCAGCAGTGAAGGAGGTTCAATCTCCTACGAGCAGTACTTC
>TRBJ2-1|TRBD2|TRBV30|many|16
CAWTRGLGLAWNEQFF
TGTGCCTGGACCAGAGGTTTAGGACTAGCGTGGAATGAGCAGTTCTTC
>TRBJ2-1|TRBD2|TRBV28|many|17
CASSFRKRGSSYNEQFF
TGTGCCAGCAGTTTCCGTAAGCGGGGCAGCTCCTACAATGAGCAGTTCTTC
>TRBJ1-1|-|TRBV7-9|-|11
CASVWVTEAFF
TGTGCCAGCGTTTGGGTAACTGAAGCTTTCTTT
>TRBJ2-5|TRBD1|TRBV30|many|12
CACGQGGETQYF
TGTGCCTGCGGACAGGGAGGCGAGACCCAGTACTTC
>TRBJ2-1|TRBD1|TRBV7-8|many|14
CASSPRQGDNEQFF
TGTGCCAGCTCGCCCCGACAGGGCGACAATGAGCAGTTCTTC
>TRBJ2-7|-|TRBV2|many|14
CASSEAPPSYEQYF
TGTGCCAGCAGTGAAGCTCCCCCCTCCTACGAGCAGTACTTC
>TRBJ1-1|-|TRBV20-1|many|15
CSARRGAVGDTEAFF
TGCAGTGCTAGACGGGGGGCAGTTGGGGACACTGAAGCTTTCTTT
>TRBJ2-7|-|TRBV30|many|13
CAWSFDRTYEQYF
TGTGCCTGGAGTTTCGACAGAACCTACGAGCAGTACTTC
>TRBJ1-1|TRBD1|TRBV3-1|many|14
CASSQTGENTEAFF
TGTGCCAGCAGCCAGACAGGGGAGAACACTGAAGCTTTCTTT
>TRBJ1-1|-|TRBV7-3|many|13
CASSKQSNTEAFF
TGTGCCAGCAGCAAACAGAGTAACACTGAAGCTTTCTTT
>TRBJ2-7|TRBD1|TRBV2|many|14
CASDRDRVSYEQYF
TGTGCCAGCGACCGGGACAGGGTTTCCTACGAGCAGTACTTC
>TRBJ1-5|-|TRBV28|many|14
CASSVTGTGQPQHF
TGTGCCAGCAGCGTTACAGGGACGGGCCAGCCCCAGCATTTT
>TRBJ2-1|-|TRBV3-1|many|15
CASSQDLETYNEQFF
TGTGCCAGCAGCCAGGATTTGGAGACCTACAATGAGCAGTTCTTC
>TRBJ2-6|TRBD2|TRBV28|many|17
CASSPQSGSSGANVLTF
TGTGCCAGCAGTCCCCAAAGCGGGAGTTCTGGGGCCAACGTCCTGACTTTC
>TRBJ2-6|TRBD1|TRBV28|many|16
CASSLWTGGGANVLTF
TGTGCCAGCAGTTTATGGACAGGGGGTGGGGCCAACGTCCTGACTTTC
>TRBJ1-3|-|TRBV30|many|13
CAWSGEAGNTIYF
TGTGCCTGGAGTGGTGAGGCTGGAAACACCATATATTTT
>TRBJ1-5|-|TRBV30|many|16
CAWSVRTAVGNQPQHF
TGTGCCTGGAGTGTACGAACGGCAGTAGGCAATCAGCCCCAGCATTTT
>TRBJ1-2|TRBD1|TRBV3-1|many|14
CASSATTGGYGYTF
TGTGCCAGCAGCGCAACAACAGGGGGCTATGGCTACACCTTC
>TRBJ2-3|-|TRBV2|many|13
CARQRESTDTQYF
TGTGCCAGACAACGGGAGAGCACAGATACGCAGTATTTT
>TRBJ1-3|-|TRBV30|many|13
CAWRQEAGNTIYF
TGTGCCTGGAGACAGGAGGCTGGAAACACCATATATTTT
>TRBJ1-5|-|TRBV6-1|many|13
CASKQDSNQPQHF
TGTGCCAGCAAGCAGGATAGCAATCAGCCCCAGCATTTT
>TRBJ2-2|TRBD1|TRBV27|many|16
CASSQTGTGWTGELFF
TGTGCCAGCAGCCAGACCGGGACAGGGTGGACCGGGGAGCTGTTTTTT
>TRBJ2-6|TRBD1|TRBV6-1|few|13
CAGTVAGANVLTF
TGTGCCGGGACAGTTGCTGGGGCCAACGTCCTGACTTTC
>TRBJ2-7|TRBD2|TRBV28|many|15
CASRPGTSEFIEQYF
TGTGCCAGCAGGCCCGGGACTAGCGAGTTTATAGAGCAGTACTTC
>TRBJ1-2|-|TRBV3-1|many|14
CASSQEGLDYGYTF
TGTGCCAGCAGCCAAGAGGGGTTAGACTATGGCTACACCTTC
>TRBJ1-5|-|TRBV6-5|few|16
CASSSQGRSSNQPQHF
TGTGCCAGCAGTTCCCAGGGTAGGTCTAGCAATCAGCCCCAGCATTTT
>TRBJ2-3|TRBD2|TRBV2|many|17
CASSPLLAGGSTDTQYF
TGTGCCAGCAGCCCCCTCCTAGCGGGGGGTAGCACAGATACGCAGTATTTT